The rows below give T cell receptor beta chains drawn from one sample of a study of cytomegalovirus exposure and HLA in healthy donors. Profiled with immunoSEQ multiplex PCR; TCRdb holds only in-frame clones, not every one. The sample gives about 360,000 clones, 75% to 90% of which show up once; 0.83% is in the top ten. Sequencing was carried out using PBMCs. Receptor source: a woman between 18 and 29 years old in good health and CMV-seronegative. Both conserved end residues are part of each CDR3. The D gene is left open where the match is weak. Clone size is shown for a subset of rows, as once, few, many or a class of expanded clone.

>.|TRBV2|TRBJ2-2|TRBD1
TGTGCCAGCAGGGGACAGGGGAGTGCCGGGGAGCTGTTTTTT
CASRGQGSAGELFF
>few|TRBV6-5|TRBJ2-7|.
TGTGCCAGCAGCCCGGGTGGCTACGAGCAGTACTTC
CASSPGGYEQYF
>few|TRBV28|TRBJ2-6|TRBD1
TGTGCCAGCGGGAACCGGGACAGGGTTACTGGGGCCAACGTCCTGACTTTC
CASGNRDRVTGANVLTF
>once|TRBV28|TRBJ2-5|TRBD2
TGTGCCAGCAGACCCGGGGCGGGGGGCCCGAACTTC
CASRPGAGGPNF
>.|TRBV30|TRBJ1-3|.
TGTGCCTGGAGTGTTGTTTTCGGCTCTGGAAACACCATATATTTT
CAWSVVFGSGNTIYF
>.|TRBV25-1|TRBJ2-1|.
TGTGCCAGCAGTGCAGTTATTCCCCACAATGAGCAGTTCTTC
CASSAVIPHNEQFF
>.|TRBV19|TRBJ2-3|.
TGTGCCACAGCCACTTTGGGGGCGGGCACAGATACGCAGTATTTT
CATATLGAGTDTQYF
>.|TRBV18|TRBJ2-1|.
TGTGCCAGCTCACCCCTCGGGTCTAGAGGCAATGAGCAGTTCTTC
CASSPLGSRGNEQFF
>.|TRBV7-2|TRBJ1-4|.
TGTGCCAGCAGCGCCCATTCTGGGGGCGCAGGTGAAAAACTGTTTTTT
CASSAHSGGAGEKLFF
>.|TRBV7-2|TRBJ1-2|.
TGTGCCAGCAGCTTCGGGGGAGGCGACGGCTACACCTTC
CASSFGGGDGYTF
>once|TRBV19|TRBJ2-3|TRBD2
TGTGCCAGTAGTTATGGCGGGGGGGAACTGTTCACAGATACGCAGTATTTT
CASSYGGGELFTDTQYF
>few|TRBV29-1|TRBJ1-5|TRBD1
TGCGGTCAGGGGGCAGGAGATCAGCCCCAGCATTTT
CGQGAGDQPQHF
>.|TRBV5-1|TRBJ2-5|.
TGCGCCAGCAGCCTCCGAGAGACCCAGTACTTC
CASSLRETQYF
>few|TRBV5-1|TRBJ1-2|.
TGCGCCAGCAGCTTCGGAGGCATCGGTCAAGTCTACACCTTC
CASSFGGIGQVYTF
>.|TRBV6-5|TRBJ2-7|TRBD1
TGTGCCAGCAGCCGACAGGGCTCCTACGAGCAGTACTTC
CASSRQGSYEQYF
>few|TRBV19|TRBJ2-5|TRBD1
TGTGCCAGTAGTATGGGACAGGGAGGGGAGACCCAGTACTTC
CASSMGQGGETQYF
>.|TRBV10-3|TRBJ1-5|.
TGTGCCATCAGTGAGAGAGGCGGTCCAGACCAGCATTTT
CAISERGGPDQHF